This T cell receptor beta chain was documented in a study of OX40 agonist ivuxolimab in advanced cancers. On the study more broadly: Patients received intravenous ivuxolimab every 2 weeks at 0.01 to 10 mg/kg.

This CDR3 is 14 amino acids long. Germline V gives CDR1 LNHNV, CDR2 YYDKDF (reference sequence). TCRdb keeps only in-frame clones here, not all; method: immunoSEQ multiplex PCR. The sample lists about 73,000 clones, approximately 90% occurring once. Sequences were derived from CD4+ or CD8+ T cells sorted from blood, sampled in a trial of the OX40 agonist ivuxolimab. The rearrangement joins TRBV15 to TRBJ2-5, with 7 bases that match TRBD1. The J call may be faulty, since TRBJ2-7 better matches the DNA end. This TCR was sampled from an adult with an advanced solid tumor such as melanoma, head and neck, liver or kidney cancer. CDR3 sequence: CATSSEGGRYEQYF. CDR3 sequence (DNA): TGTGCCACCAGCTCCGAAGGGGGCCGTTACGAGCAGTACTTC.